This T cell receptor (beta chain) was recovered during a study of beta chain features in type 1 diabetes. The investigators reverse transcribed all of the isolated RNA, so they sequenced expressed TCRB transcripts. Measured with immunoSEQ multiplex PCR; TCRdb has only the in-frame clones, and not every one. The table shows about 40,000 clones, with roughly 50% occurring only once. In this sample, this clone turned up a few times. Other DNA sequences from this sample encode an identical CDR3 as well. In total, each donor contributed a single heparinised blood draw that averaged approximately 0.12 L. Cell sorting via CD45RO/CCR7/CD25/CD127/CD95/CD27 was performed to obtain CD4+ naive, central memory, regulatory and stem cell-like memory cells. Germline lookup yields CDR1 SGHRS and CDR2 YFSETQ. CDR3 length equals 15 residues. Trimming took 0 bases from V and 6 from J; bases not matched to a gene: 4.

This clonotype was sampled from a young woman in good health. The chain combines TRBV5-1 with TRBJ2-2, with 8 bases identical to TRBD2. Sequencing was done on a sample of central memory CD4+ T cells from blood. The CDR3 DNA sequence: TGCGCCAGCAGCTTGGGAACGGGAGGGCCCGGGGAGCTGTTTTTT. The encoded protein is CASSLGTGGPGELFF.